This TCR beta chain was captured by sequencing in a study of T cells in Graves' hyperthyroidism and ophthalmopathy (dated by TCRdb to the late 2010s). Background on the whole study: Peripheral blood samples were taken at the time of initial diagnosis, prior to any treatment. A discovery cohort of about a hundred patients, 43 with Graves' ophthalmopathy and approximately 55 with stable Graves' hyperthyroidism, was used to find distinguishing TCR V-J signatures. An independent validation cohort of under 20 hyperthyroidism patients and about 15 patients who later progressed to ophthalmopathy tested prospective prediction of ophthalmopathy. The 100 or so discovery patients were divided at random into training and test sets in a 7:3 ratio. Thyroid tissue and blood T-cell repertoires from six or seven Graves' hyperthyroidism patients were also compared in the study. Following sampling, methimazole starting at 30 mg daily was given to hyperthyroidism patients, and high-dose intravenous methylprednisolone was given to ophthalmopathy patients. According to the paper, TCR Vbeta CDR3 sequencing was carried out on 120 to 150 peripheral blood samples, which came from approximately 41 ophthalmopathy, 75 or so hyperthyroidism and approximately 17 progressor patients.

Graves' hyperthyroidism was defined as stable when no progression to ophthalmopathy occurred over 18 months of follow-up. Hyperthyroidism patients were newly diagnosed, had a disease duration of under 2 months, and were aged 18 to 65 years. Exclusion was applied to patients with uncontrolled infections, other autoimmune diseases, pregnancy or lactation. Clinical symptoms, serum thyroxine and TRAb, thyroid ultrasound, and orbital computed tomography formed the basis for the diagnoses. PBMCs were isolated from 10 ml of fresh peripheral blood by Ficoll-Paque density gradient centrifugation. Total RNA was extracted using Trizol reagent, and RNA quality was assessed on an Agilent 2100 Bioanalyzer. TCR beta CDR3 regions were amplified from RNA transcripts. For the first round of RT-PCR on the TCR CDR3, the HTBI primer set was used together with the Qiagen OneStep RT-PCR kit. Libraries were constructed in a second round of multiplex PCR, after which size selection and purification were performed. Libraries were sequenced paired-end with 100 bp reads on an Illumina HiSeq2000. The original methods were these. SOAPnuke was used to process the raw data, throwing out any read that contained adapters or uncalled bases, had a mean Phred below 15, or lacked an exact constant-primer or identifier match. COPE v1.2.5 was used to merge the high-quality paired reads, and each unique nucleotide sequence was defined as a clonotype. MiTCR v1.1 was used to align the clonotypes against IMGT TRBV, TRBD and TRBJ reference segments. Only V-J combinations with frequency above 0.0001, covering about 99% of repertoires, were analysed. A TCS score was defined as the ratio of F50 (clonal expansion) to E x V (chaos), with BLOSUM62-based TCRdist applied between CDR3 peptides within each V-J. Welch's t-statistics and random forest reduced several hundred V-J features to roughly 13, which were used in a naive Bayes classifier (R e1071). TCRdb reanalyzed the raw reads on its own, using fastp at Q25 for trimming and MiXCR for clone calling, and kept in-frame beta chains. A single entry per CDR3 protein holds the most common genes and DNA from its merged rows. TCRdb's processing, not the authors', yielded these V and J calls. Across this sample there are over 450,000 distinct CDR3 sequences, with approximately 15% seen only once. The ten largest clonotypes hold about a sixth of the sample.

Spanning cysteine to phenylalanine, the CDR3 consists of 14 amino acids. This entry keeps only the CDR3 DNA: 42 bases, framed from base 1. From a lookup of the germline V gene (reference sequence), CDR1 and CDR2 are GTSNPN and SVGIG. V is pared back by 2 bases and J by 8 bases, with 13 bases lying between the germline termini. The sample holds a few counts of this clonotype. Its cognate antigen has yet to be identified. No clone much larger than this one lies a single base away; base qualities are absent. Broader findings and caveats from the paper: A 13 V-J signature model separated ophthalmopathy from stable hyperthyroidism, with around 90% sensitivity and 81% to 83% specificity in cross-validation and 80%/75% in testing. Blood samples also contained most of the expanded thyroid clonotypes (frequency above 0.001), which suggests that blood repertoires may reflect thyroid immune responses. Sample size was not statistically predetermined, and blinding of investigators to group allocation was not performed. In validation, progression to ophthalmopathy was predicted by the model with 70.59% sensitivity and just over 72% specificity, a median of about 6.4 months before onset.

The rearrangement combines TRBV30 with TRBJ1-6; the D region possibly corresponds to TRBD1 (6 bases align). Sequencing was performed on blood. This sequence was found in a woman aged 18 to 35 with Graves' hyperthyroidism. The CDR3 here reads CAWSSGEGHSPLHF. The DNA is TGTGCCTGGAGTTCAGGGGAAGGGCATTCACCCCTCCACTTT.